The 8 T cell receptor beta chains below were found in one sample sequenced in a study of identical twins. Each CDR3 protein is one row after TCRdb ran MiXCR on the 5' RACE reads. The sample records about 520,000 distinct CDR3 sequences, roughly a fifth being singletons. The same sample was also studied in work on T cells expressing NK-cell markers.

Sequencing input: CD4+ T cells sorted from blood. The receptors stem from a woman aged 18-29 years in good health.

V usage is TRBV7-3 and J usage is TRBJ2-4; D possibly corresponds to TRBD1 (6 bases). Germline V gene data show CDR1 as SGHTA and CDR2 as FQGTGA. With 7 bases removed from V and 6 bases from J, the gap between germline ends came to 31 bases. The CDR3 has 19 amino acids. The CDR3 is CASTQAGTFKPLGGNIQYF. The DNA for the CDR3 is TGTGCCAGCACCCAAGCAGGGACATTCAAACCCCTGGGCGGAAACATTCAGTACTTC.

Here the CDR3 reads CASSLGDPSNEQFF. Here the CDR3 DNA reads TGTGCCAGCAGCTTAGGCGATCCCTCCAATGAGCAGTTCTTC. V usage is TRBV7-7 and J usage is TRBJ2-1; D remains ambiguous. Trimming removed 1 base at V and 6 bases at J, with 10 bases between. Germline values: CDR1 SSHAT, CDR2 FNYEAQ (reference sequence). The CDR3 loop spans 14 amino acids.

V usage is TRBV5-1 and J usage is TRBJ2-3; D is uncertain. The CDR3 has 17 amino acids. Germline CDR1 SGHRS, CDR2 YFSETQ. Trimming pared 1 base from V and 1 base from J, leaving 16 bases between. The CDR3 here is CASSLIRRALGTDTQYF. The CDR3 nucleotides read TGCGCCAGCAGCTTGATACGCCGGGCCTTAGGCACAGATACGCAGTATTTT.

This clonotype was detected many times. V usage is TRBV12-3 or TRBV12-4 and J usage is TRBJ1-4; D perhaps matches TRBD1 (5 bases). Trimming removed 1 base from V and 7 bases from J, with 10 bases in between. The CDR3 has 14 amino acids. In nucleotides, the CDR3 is TGTGCCAGCAGTTTAGGGCAGGGATCTGAAAAACTGTTTTTT. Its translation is CASSLGQGSEKLFF.

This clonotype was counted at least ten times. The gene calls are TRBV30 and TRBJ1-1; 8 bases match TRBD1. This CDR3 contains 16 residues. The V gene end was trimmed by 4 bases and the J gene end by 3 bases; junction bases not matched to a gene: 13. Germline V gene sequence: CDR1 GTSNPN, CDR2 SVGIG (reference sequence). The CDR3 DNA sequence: TGTGCCTGGACCAGGGGGCGCGGGGAACCCGACACTGAAGCTTTCTTT. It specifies CAWTRGRGEPDTEAFF.

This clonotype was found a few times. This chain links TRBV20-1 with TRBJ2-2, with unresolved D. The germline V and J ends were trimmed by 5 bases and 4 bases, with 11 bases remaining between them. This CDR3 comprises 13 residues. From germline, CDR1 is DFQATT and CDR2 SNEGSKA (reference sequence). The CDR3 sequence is CSAPGRPTGELFF. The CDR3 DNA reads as TGCAGTGCTCCGGGCAGACCCACCGGGGAGCTGTTTTTT.

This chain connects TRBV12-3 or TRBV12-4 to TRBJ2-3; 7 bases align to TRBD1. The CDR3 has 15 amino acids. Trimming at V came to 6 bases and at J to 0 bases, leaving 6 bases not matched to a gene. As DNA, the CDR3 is TGTGCCAGCAGCCGGGGACAGCGAAGCACAGATACGCAGTATTTT. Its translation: CASSRGQRSTDTQYF.

The DNA of the CDR3 is TGCGCCAGCAGCCAAGATACTGGACGCCCTGAAGCTTTCTTT. It is translated as CASSQDTGRPEAFF. V usage is TRBV4-1 and J usage is TRBJ1-1, with D unresolved. V gave up 0 bases and J gave up 6 bases, with 11 bases separating them. CDR1 and CDR2 from the germline V gene are MGHRA and YSYEKL. CDR3 length equals 14 residues.